The 21 T cell receptor beta chains given below trace back to one sample, sequenced in a study of T cells after yellow fever vaccination. TCRdb itself ran the 5' RACE reads through MiXCR, one entry per CDR3 protein. Of fewer than 350,000 distinct CDR3 sequences listed, about 4.5% are singletons. The sequencing here drew on PBMCs, taken 15 days after the yellow fever booster vaccination. Receptor source: a young man who received the YFV17D yellow fever vaccine.

This chain joins TRBV6-2 or TRBV6-3 and TRBJ2-3, with 8 bases fitting TRBD1. The germline V gene has CDR1 MNHEY and CDR2 SVGEGT. The length of the CDR3 is 14 residues. V dropped 4 bases and J dropped 5; count of bases not matched to a gene: 5. The CDR3 coding sequence is TGTGCCAGCAGTTTGGGACAGGCCAGAGATACGCAGTATTTT. Amino acids: CASSLGQARDTQYF.

V and J are TRBV27 and TRBJ2-2; D ambiguous. The length of the CDR3 is 12 residues. The germline V gene has CDR1 MNHEY and CDR2 SMNVEV (reference sequence). V lost 4 bases and J 8 bases, leaving 8 bases between the germline ends. The CDR3 sequence is CASSWVKGELFF. The CDR3 nucleotides are TGTGCCAGCAGTTGGGTGAAGGGGGAGCTGTTTTTT.

The rearrangement links TRBV6-5 to TRBJ2-7, with TRBD1 matching over 10 bases. Germline V gene data show CDR1 as MNHEY and CDR2 as SVGAGI. V was clipped by 6 bases and J by 6 bases; unmatched bases: 8. The CDR3 has 14 residues. DNA of the CDR3: TGTGCCAGCAGCACCGGGACAGGGGCCTCCGAGCAGTACTTC. Protein: CASSTGTGASEQYF.

This clonotype was detected many times. The chain links TRBV5-6 to TRBJ1-3; D gene ambiguous. Trimming pared 1 base from V and 4 bases from J, leaving 12 bases between. This CDR3 spans 15 amino acids. Germline loops: CDR1 SGHDT, CDR2 YYEEEE. CDR3 sequence (DNA): TGTGCCAGCAGCTTGTTCGGCCTCACAGGAAACACCATATATTTT. This encodes CASSLFGLTGNTIYF.

This clonotype was seen at least ten times. The genes are TRBV19 and TRBJ1-1; D is ambiguous. CDR1 and CDR2 from the germline V gene are LNHDA and SQIVND (reference sequence). Trimming took off 6 bases at V and 3 bases at J, with 17 bases between the two ends. CDR3 length: 15 residues. DNA for the CDR3: TGTGCCAGTAGCGAAGACATGGAGAGATACACTGAAGCTTTCTTT. Its translation is CASSEDMERYTEAFF.

This chain connects TRBV18 to TRBJ2-3; 9 positions agree with TRBD2. With V trimmed by 1 base and J by 4 bases, 9 bases remained unmatched. CDR3 length: 17 residues. CDR1 is KGHSH, CDR2 LQKENI, per germline. CDR3 nucleotide sequence: TGTGCCAGCTCACCACGTTCAGCGGGGGGCAACTCAGATACGCAGTATTTT. Its translation is CASSPRSAGGNSDTQYF.

V is TRBV18 and J is TRBJ1-2; the D is unclear. Per germline, CDR1 KGHSH and CDR2 LQKENI. CDR3 length equals 11 residues. Deletions cut 2 bases from V and 8 bases from J, with 6 bases between. Here the CDR3 reads CASSPFEGYTF. The DNA of the CDR3 is TGTGCCAGCTCACCATTCGAGGGCTACACCTTC.

A few counts support this clonotype. At one boundary the junction diverges from the germline segment, which might be a read error. The J gene is TRBJ2-3, the V gene TRBV6-5; 7 bases fit TRBD1. The CDR3 runs to 14 residues. Germline-derived CDR1 and CDR2 are MNHEY and SVGAGI. The CDR3 reads CASRGWDSALSYSF. For the CDR3, the DNA is TGTGCCAGCAGGGGGTGGGACAGCGCCCTATCTTACTCCTTT.

This sequence joins TRBV15 and TRBJ1-5; 10 bases agree with TRBD1. Trimming cost V 7 bases and J 5 bases; bases outside gene matches: 2. This CDR3 comprises 13 residues. Germline CDR1 LNHNV, CDR2 YYDKDF (reference sequence). The chain's CDR3 is CATTDRGDQPQHF. As DNA, the CDR3 is TGTGCCACCACGGACAGGGGGGATCAGCCCCAGCATTTT. Full variable domain (missing parts from reference TRBV15 and TRBJ1-5): DAMVIQNPRYQVTQFGKPVTLSCSQTLNHNVMYWYQQKSSQAPKLLFHYYDKDFNNEADTPDNFQSRRPNTSFCFLDIRSPGLGDTAMYLCATTDRGDQPQHFGDGTRLSIL.

The V gene is TRBV4-1, the J gene TRBJ1-6; TRBD1 agrees at 8 bases. Trimming at V came to 5 bases and at J to 10 bases, leaving 10 bases not matched to a gene. In germline, CDR1 is MGHRA, CDR2 YSYEKL. This CDR3 is 15 amino acids long. CDR3 protein: CASSTRTGLESPLHF. The CDR3 DNA reads TGCGCCAGCAGCACGCGGACAGGGCTTGAGTCACCCCTCCACTTT.

This clonotype was detected many times. V and J are TRBV6-6 and TRBJ2-1; the match to TRBD1 covers 7 bases. The CDR3 runs 15 residues. Germline CDR1 is MNHNY and CDR2 is SVGAGI (reference sequence). Trimming removed 0 bases from V and 7 bases from J; junction bases left unmatched: 6. The CDR3, as DNA: TGTGCCAGCAGTTACTCGAGACAGGGCAGGAATGAGCAGTTCTTC. Amino acids: CASSYSRQGRNEQFF.

This clonotype was picked up many times. The chain joins TRBV4-1 to TRBJ1-4; D ambiguous. This CDR3 has 15 amino acids. V was cut by 1 base and J by 4 bases, with 10 bases left in between. Germline CDR1 MGHRA, CDR2 YSYEKL. The CDR3 sequence: CASSQGVTVNEKLFF. For the CDR3, the DNA is TGCGCCAGCAGCCAAGGCGTAACGGTTAATGAAAAACTGTTTTTT.

The DNA of the CDR3 is TGCGCCAGCAGCCGCGACCCCGGACAGGGGGCGGTCTATGGCTACACCTTC. As protein: CASSRDPGQGAVYGYTF. The rearrangement links TRBV5-1 to TRBJ1-2; the match to TRBD1 covers 11 bases. Trimming at V came to 4 bases and at J to 4 bases, leaving 12 bases not matched to a gene. The CDR3 covers 17 residues. Germline CDR1 SGHRS, CDR2 YFSETQ.

The chain employs TRBV5-1 and TRBJ1-2; D possibly corresponds to TRBD1 (5 bases). V shed 2 bases and J shed 12 bases, with 14 bases lying between them. Germline lookup yields CDR1 SGHRS and CDR2 YFSETQ. The CDR3 has 12 amino acids. The CDR3 sequence: CASSFSREAHTF. CDR3 in DNA: TGCGCCAGCAGCTTCTCCAGGGAAGCCCACACCTTC.

There are a few counts of this clonotype. V gene TRBV12-3 or TRBV12-4 combines with J gene TRBJ2-7, with D perhaps matching TRBD2 (6 bases). The CDR3 contains 16 residues. Trimming removed 6 bases from V and 4 bases from J, with 22 bases in between. The CDR3 loop reads CASSPGPSRDLYEQYF. The CDR3 DNA reads as TGTGCCAGCAGCCCAGGGCCCTCACGGGACTTATACGAGCAGTACTTC.

This clonotype was counted between two and nine times. The chain uses TRBV6-6 and TRBJ2-2, with D possibly being TRBD1 (6 bases). The V end lost 10 bases, the J end lost 2 bases, and 17 bases lay between the germline ends. Germline V gene lookup returns CDR1 MNHNY and CDR2 SVGAGI (reference sequence). This CDR3 has 15 residues. This CDR3 reads CAIHPQGQNTGELFF. The CDR3 region has the DNA TGTGCCATTCACCCTCAGGGACAAAACACCGGGGAGCTGTTTTTT.

This clonotype showed up just a few times. The chain links TRBV4-2 to TRBJ2-7; D is uncertain. Looked up from germline, CDR1 is LGHNA and CDR2 is YNFKEQ. Trimming stripped 4 bases from V and 2 bases from J, with 15 bases between. The CDR3 runs 15 residues. CDR3 region: CASSPSFPTPYEQYF. CDR3 nucleotide sequence: TGTGCCAGCAGCCCCTCTTTCCCAACCCCCTACGAGCAGTACTTC.

This chain uses TRBV5-6 with TRBJ2-7; TRBD1 matches at 12 bases. The CDR3 totals 15 residues. Germline V CDR1 and CDR2: SGHDT, YYEEEE. Trimming cost V 4 bases and J 7 bases; bases outside gene matches: 9. Here the CDR3 DNA reads TGTGCCAGCAGCATTGCGGGACAGGGGGCGTGGGAGCAGTACTTC. Protein: CASSIAGQGAWEQYF.

This clonotype was observed at least ten times. The CDR3 nucleotides read TGTGCCACCAGCAGAGCGACAGGGGCTCAGCCCCAGCATTTT. This gives the protein CATSRATGAQPQHF. The V and J genes are TRBV15 and TRBJ1-5; 8 nucleotides align to TRBD1. Trimming cost V 1 base and J 6 bases; bases outside gene matches: 2. CDR3 length equals 14 residues. The V gene's germline CDR1 is LNHNV and CDR2 YYDKDF (reference sequence).

V usage is TRBV29-1 and J usage is TRBJ2-1, with TRBD2 matching 8 bases. This CDR3 is 15 amino acids long. V trimming: 2 bases; J trimming: 4 bases; junction bases outside the gene matches: 7. From germline, CDR1 is SQVTM and CDR2 ANQGSEA. CDR3 sequence reads: CSVERGGGSYNEQFF. CDR3 in DNA: TGCAGCGTTGAACGGGGCGGGGGGTCATACAATGAGCAGTTCTTC.

V is TRBV19 and J is TRBJ1-2; D is possibly TRBD1 (6 bases). Trimming cost V 8 bases and J 2 bases, with 18 bases left between them. Germline V lookup: CDR1 LNHDA, CDR2 SQIVND (reference sequence). This CDR3 has 15 amino acids. The CDR3 coding sequence is TGTGCCAGTCTCGGGGGCTTTAGGAGCAACTATGGCTACACCTTC. Encoded protein: CASLGGFRSNYGYTF.